A single sample is the source of the 31 T cell receptor beta chains below, sequenced in a study of identical twins. TCRdb processed the 5' RACE reads anew with MiXCR; each CDR3 protein has one entry. The data show around 140,000 distinct CDR3 sequences, roughly 3.5% seen once. Input material: memory T cells sorted from blood. The receptors here all came from a young man in good health.

This clonotype was detected ten times or more. The J gene is TRBJ1-1, the V gene TRBV20-1; D not certain. This CDR3 region has 14 residues. Germline CDR1 is DFQATT and CDR2 is SNEGSKA (reference sequence). V was clipped by 6 bases and J by 0 bases, with 14 bases between them. CDR3: CSAPPQDLNTEAFF. CDR3 nucleotides: TGCAGTGCCCCACCCCAGGACCTGAACACTGAAGCTTTCTTT.

This clonotype has a count of ten or more. V and J are TRBV7-9 and TRBJ1-1; D gene unclear. From germline, CDR1 is SEHNR and CDR2 FQNEAQ (reference sequence). Trimming took 4 bases from V and 0 from J, leaving 12 bases between them. The CDR3 covers 15 residues. The DNA for the CDR3 is TGTGCCAGCAGCTCAACTAATGTCCTGAACACTGAAGCTTTCTTT. This encodes CASSSTNVLNTEAFF.

This clonotype was seen a few times. The chain joins TRBV20-1 to TRBJ2-1; 8 bases match TRBD1. V was clipped by 3 bases and J by 9 bases; unmatched bases: 4. CDR1 and CDR2 (germline): DFQATT, SNEGSKA (reference sequence). The CDR3 loop spans 12 amino acids. Written as DNA, the CDR3 is TGCAGTGCTAGCGGACAGGGCGCTGAGCAGTTCTTC. Amino acids: CSASGQGAEQFF.

This clonotype showed up many times. This chain links TRBV20-1 with TRBJ2-1; D possibly corresponds to TRBD1 (5 bases). V shed 6 bases and J shed 7 bases, with 13 bases lying between them. Germline V gene lookup returns CDR1 DFQATT and CDR2 SNEGSKA (reference sequence). The CDR3 is 12 amino acids. DNA for the CDR3: TGCAGTGCAACCCGACCAGGGAATGAGCAGTTCTTC. This translates into CSATRPGNEQFF.

This clonotype occurred many times. The J gene is TRBJ2-7, the V gene TRBV9; TRBD1 aligns across 8 bases. V lost 0 bases to trimming and J lost 3 bases; unmatched junction nucleotides: 5. CDR3 length: 15 residues. Germline-derived CDR1 and CDR2 are SGDLS and YYNGEE. CDR3 in DNA: TGTGCCAGCAGCGTAGACTCCGGGACAGGCTACGAGCAGTACTTC. Its translation: CASSVDSGTGYEQYF. Together with reference TRBV9 and TRBJ2-7, the CDR3 gives the full variable domain: DSGVTQTPKHLITATGQRVTLRCSPRSGDLSVYWYQQSLDQGLQFLIQYYNGEERAKGNILERFSAQQFPDLHSELNLSSLELGDSALYFCASSVDSGTGYEQYFGPGTRLTVT.

At least ten counts were recorded for this clonotype. The V call is TRBV5-1, the J call TRBJ2-3, with 9 bases matching TRBD2. The germline V gene has CDR1 SGHRS and CDR2 YFSETQ. This CDR3 region has 16 residues. V was pared by 3 bases and J by 0 bases, with 5 bases of the junction left unmatched. CDR3 sequence: CASSWAGGPSTDTQYF. The CDR3 DNA follows: TGCGCCAGCAGCTGGGCGGGAGGGCCTAGCACAGATACGCAGTATTTT.

This clonotype showed up many times. The chain recombines TRBV4-1 with TRBJ2-1; D uncertain. This CDR3 contains 16 residues. V lost 0 bases and J lost 4, with 13 bases in between. Per germline, CDR1 MGHRA and CDR2 YSYEKL. The DNA of the CDR3 is TGCGCCAGCAGCCAAGATCGCCTCCGAAAATACAATGAGCAGTTCTTC. Translating it yields CASSQDRLRKYNEQFF.

This clonotype was recorded many times. This rearrangement joins TRBV20-1 to TRBJ2-1; TRBD1 or TRBD2 may be the D gene (5 bases each). CDR3 length equals 14 residues. CDR1 and CDR2 (germline): DFQATT, SNEGSKA (reference sequence). V was shortened by 3 bases and J by 2 bases, with 11 bases between the two germline ends. CDR3 region: CSASLGATYNEQFF. CDR3 sequence (DNA): TGCAGTGCTAGTCTCGGGGCAACCTACAATGAGCAGTTCTTC.

This chain connects TRBV2 to TRBJ1-5; 9 bases map to TRBD1. Germline V gene sequence: CDR1 SNHLY, CDR2 FYNNEI. Trimming cost V 8 bases and J 6 bases; bases outside gene matches: 8. There are 14 residues in the CDR3. The CDR3 sequence is CASGEQGAGQPQHF. The CDR3 coding sequence is TGTGCCAGCGGAGAACAGGGGGCAGGTCAGCCCCAGCATTTT.

This clonotype was detected ten times or more. This rearrangement joins TRBV7-9 to TRBJ1-3; D remains ambiguous. Germline CDR1 reads SEHNR; CDR2 reads FQNEAQ (reference sequence). V dropped 4 bases and J dropped 4 bases, with 17 bases sitting between them. The CDR3 has 16 residues. This CDR3 reads CASSSTDGPDGNTIYF. For the CDR3, the DNA is TGTGCCAGCAGCTCCACTGACGGACCCGACGGAAACACCATATATTTT. The whole variable domain, remainder taken from reference TRBV7-9 and TRBJ1-3, is DTGVSQNPRHKITKRGQNVTFRCDPISEHNRLYWYRQTLGQGPEFLTYFQNEAQLEKSRLLSDRFSAERPKGSFSTLEIQRTEQGDSAMYLCASSSTDGPDGNTIYFGEGSWLTVV.

This clonotype has at least ten counts. The rearrangement uses TRBV10-3 and TRBJ2-5; TRBD2 matches 10 bases. The germline CDR1 and CDR2 sequences are ENHRY and SYGVKD. This CDR3 spans 16 amino acids. The ends lost 3 bases at V and 5 bases at J; junction bases unmatched: 9. The CDR3 DNA reads as TGTGCCATCAGTGATCCTAGCGGGAGAGGCCGGGAGACCCAGTACTTC. This encodes CAISDPSGRGRETQYF.

This clonotype was seen at least ten times. The chain links TRBV24-1 to TRBJ2-6, with D perhaps TRBD1 (5 bases). The CDR3 is 21 residues long. Germline CDR1 reads KGHDR; CDR2 reads SFDVKD. Trimming removed 4 bases at V and 0 bases at J, with 24 bases between. CDR3 nucleotides: TGTGCCACCAGTGACACCACCCCCCCCGGACAAGGGTCCTCTGGGGCCAACGTCCTGACTTTC. Protein: CATSDTTPPGQGSSGANVLTF.

This clonotype was seen many times. The rearrangement uses TRBV28 and TRBJ1-1, with D tentatively TRBD1 (6 bases). The CDR3 has 12 residues. V shed 7 bases and J shed 12 bases, with 18 bases lying between them. Looked up from germline, CDR1 is MDHEN and CDR2 is SYDVKM. The CDR3 spells CASNRSKGTTFF. DNA for the CDR3: TGTGCCAGCAACCGATCGAAGGGGACAACTTTCTTT.

This clonotype has ten or more counts. The chain couples TRBV28 to TRBJ2-2; D uncertain. The germline V gene encodes CDR1 MDHEN and CDR2 SYDVKM. The ends were cut back, 6 bases at V and 0 bases at J, with 5 bases in the middle. The CDR3 spans 13 residues. The CDR3 is CASRTSNTGELFF. The CDR3 DNA is TGTGCCAGCAGGACATCGAACACCGGGGAGCTGTTTTTT.

This clonotype occurred many times. This rearrangement joins TRBV20-1 to TRBJ2-7; the D is unclear. The V gene lost 4 bases and the J gene lost 4 bases, with 23 bases spanning the gap. The CDR3 has 16 amino acids. CDR1 is DFQATT and CDR2 is SNEGSKA in the germline V gene (reference sequence). The CDR3 reads CSATPAMGQGVYEQYV. The CDR3 bases are TGCAGTGCTACGCCCGCGATGGGCCAAGGCGTATACGAGCAGTACGTC.

This clonotype was seen at least ten times. The chain uses TRBV7-2 and TRBJ2-1; D unclear. The V and J ends lost 5 bases and 4 bases respectively, with 15 bases between them. The CDR3 loop spans 15 amino acids. CDR1 is SGHTA, CDR2 FQGNSA, per germline. CDR3 protein: CASSLQPGTYNEQFF. The CDR3 region has the DNA TGTGCCAGCAGCCTACAACCGGGCACATACAATGAGCAGTTCTTC.

The J gene is TRBJ2-1, the V gene TRBV7-7; 7 bases map to TRBD2. CDR1 is SSHAT, CDR2 FNYEAQ, per germline (reference sequence). The CDR3 sequence is 14 residues long. The V segment lost 5 bases and the J segment 5 bases; nucleotides outside the gene matches: 6. The CDR3 loop is CASSRSGPDNEQFF. The DNA of the CDR3 is TGTGCCAGCAGCCGTAGCGGGCCCGACAATGAGCAGTTCTTC.

This clonotype has ten or more counts. The chain employs TRBV6-1 and TRBJ2-7; D tentatively fits TRBD1 or TRBD2 (5 bases each). The ends were cut back, 6 bases at V and 2 bases at J, with 14 bases in the middle. Per germline, CDR1 MNHNS and CDR2 SASEGT. The length of the CDR3 is 14 residues. The CDR3 DNA follows: TGTGCCAGCAGGGAAACGGGACGGACCTACGAGCAGTACTTC. Protein product: CASRETGRTYEQYF.

This clonotype was counted ten times or more. This chain links TRBV29-1 with TRBJ2-7; 7 nucleotides line up with TRBD1. Losses at the gene ends were 4 bases for V and 3 bases for J; bases not matched to a gene: 15. The CDR3 totals 16 residues. The germline gives CDR1 SQVTM, CDR2 ANQGSEA. The CDR3 DNA follows: TGCAGCGTTGTGCCTGAGGACAGGAATAATTTCTACGAGCAGTACTTC. Protein sequence: CSVVPEDRNNFYEQYF.

The sample holds many counts of this clonotype. J is TRBJ2-7 and V is TRBV4-2; maybe TRBD1 (6 bases). V dropped 2 bases and J dropped 3 bases, with 14 bases sitting between them. The germline CDR1 and CDR2 sequences are LGHNA and YNFKEQ. The CDR3 loop spans 15 amino acids. The CDR3 loop reads CASSQQQGELYEQYF. For the CDR3, the DNA is TGTGCCAGCAGCCAACAACAGGGTGAGCTCTACGAGCAGTACTTC.

This clonotype was recorded many times. The V and J genes are TRBV27 and TRBJ2-5, with no clear D. The CDR3 sequence is 13 residues long. The germline CDR1 and CDR2 sequences are MNHEY and SMNVEV (reference sequence). V lost 5 bases, J lost 5 bases, and 12 bases lay in between. CDR3 nucleotide sequence: TGTGCCAGCAGTCAAACCCTCTGGGAGACCCAGTACTTC. This codes for CASSQTLWETQYF.

Ten or more counts support this clonotype. This chain joins TRBV10-3 and TRBJ2-3; D is unclear. Per the germline V gene, CDR1 is ENHRY and CDR2 is SYGVKD. This CDR3 spans 14 amino acids. V was shortened by 0 bases and J by 1 base, with 5 bases between the two germline ends. The CDR3 DNA reads TGTGCCATCAGTGAGTCCCAGCGCACAGATACGCAGTATTTT. Translating gives CAISESQRTDTQYF.

There are many counts of this clonotype. The chain links TRBV20-1 to TRBJ1-2; 8 bases match TRBD1. CDR1 and CDR2 from the germline V gene are DFQATT and SNEGSKA (reference sequence). V trimming: 3 bases; J trimming: 6 bases; junction bases outside the gene matches: 6. The CDR3 runs 13 residues. This chain's CDR3 is CSASGQGADGYTF. In DNA form, the CDR3 reads TGCAGTGCTAGCGGTCAGGGGGCTGATGGCTACACCTTC.

This clonotype appeared many times. The chain recombines TRBV11-2 with TRBJ2-1; TRBD2 aligns across 16 bases. The CDR3 extends over 16 amino acids. Losses at the gene ends were 5 bases for V and 10 bases for J; bases not matched to a gene: 8. The germline gives CDR1 SGHAT, CDR2 FQNNGV. CDR3: CASSDPGTSGRGEQFF. DNA of the CDR3: TGTGCCAGCAGCGATCCCGGGACTAGCGGGAGGGGGGAGCAGTTCTTC.

There are many counts of this clonotype. J is TRBJ2-7 and V is TRBV11-1, with TRBD2 matching over 11 bases. Unmatched junction bases numbered 15, after V lost 5 bases and J lost 0 bases. Germline CDR1 and CDR2: SGHAT and FQDESV (reference sequence). The CDR3 is 19 residues long. CDR3 sequence reads: CASSPPRTSGPTSSYEQYF. The CDR3 DNA is TGTGCCAGCAGCCCCCCCCGGACTAGCGGGCCGACAAGCTCCTACGAGCAGTACTTC.

This clonotype showed up many times. The chain joins TRBV12-3 or TRBV12-4 to TRBJ2-5; 7 bases map to TRBD1. Trimming removed 3 bases from V and 1 base from J; junction bases left unmatched: 5. This CDR3 is built from 15 residues. CDR3 in amino acids: CASSFYQGVQETQYF. Here the CDR3 DNA reads TGTGCCAGCAGTTTCTACCAGGGGGTCCAAGAGACCCAGTACTTC.

This clonotype has ten or more counts. This CDR3 is CATSKKTGVNEQFF. CDR3 in DNA: TGTGCCACCAGCAAAAAGACGGGGGTCAATGAGCAGTTCTTC. V gene TRBV15 combines with J gene TRBJ2-1; maybe TRBD2 (6 bases). V shed 4 bases and J shed 6 bases, with 13 bases lying between them. This CDR3 has 14 residues. Germline V gene sequence: CDR1 LNHNV, CDR2 YYDKDF (reference sequence).

This clonotype occurred many times. The chain couples TRBV27 to TRBJ1-1; D gene uncertain. The germline V gene encodes CDR1 MNHEY and CDR2 SMNVEV (reference sequence). The CDR3 spans 11 residues. This CDR3 reads CATAGYTEAFF. The CDR3 bases are TGTGCTACAGCGGGTTACACTGAAGCTTTCTTT.

This clonotype was seen repeatedly, ten times or more. CDR3 loop: CASSLVPTYEQYF. The CDR3 DNA is TGTGCCAGCAGCTTGGTACCAACCTACGAGCAGTACTTC. This rearrangement joins TRBV7-9 to TRBJ2-7; D unresolved. The V end was cut by 3 bases, the J end by 2 bases, with 8 bases between. CDR1 is SEHNR, CDR2 FQNEAQ, per germline (reference sequence). There are 13 residues in the CDR3.

This clonotype was seen more than once but under ten times. This sequence joins TRBV27 and TRBJ2-3, with unresolved D. The germline gives CDR1 MNHEY, CDR2 SMNVEV (reference sequence). Trimming left V 2 bases short and J 0 bases short, with 15 bases between. The CDR3 totals 17 residues. The DNA for the CDR3 is TGTGCCAGCAGTTTAATGTCGTCTGTTACTAGCACAGATACGCAGTATTTT. Translation: CASSLMSSVTSTDTQYF.

This clonotype was counted between two and nine times. The rearrangement uses TRBV6-5 and TRBJ1-6, with D unclear. Trimming shortened V by 2 bases and J by 10 bases, and 9 bases separated the two germline ends. This CDR3 contains 13 residues. The germline V gene encodes CDR1 MNHEY and CDR2 SVGAGI. The DNA for the CDR3 is TGTGCCAGCAGTTACGGTAGTAAATCACCCCTCCACTTT. Translating gives CASSYGSKSPLHF.